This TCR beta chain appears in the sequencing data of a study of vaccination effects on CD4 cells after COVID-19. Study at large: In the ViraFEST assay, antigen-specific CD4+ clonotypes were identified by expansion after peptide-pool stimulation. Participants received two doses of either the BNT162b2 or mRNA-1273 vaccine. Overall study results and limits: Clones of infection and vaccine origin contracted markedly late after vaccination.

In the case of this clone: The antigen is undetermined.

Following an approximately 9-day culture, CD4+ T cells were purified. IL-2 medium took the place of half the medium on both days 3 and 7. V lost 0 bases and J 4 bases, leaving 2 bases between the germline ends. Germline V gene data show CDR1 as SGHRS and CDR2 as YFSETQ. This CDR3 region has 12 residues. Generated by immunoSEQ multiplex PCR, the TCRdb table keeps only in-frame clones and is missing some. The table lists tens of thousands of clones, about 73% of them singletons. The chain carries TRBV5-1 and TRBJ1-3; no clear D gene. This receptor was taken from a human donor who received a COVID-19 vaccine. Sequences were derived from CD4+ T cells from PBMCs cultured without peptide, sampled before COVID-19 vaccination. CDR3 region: CASSLAGNTIYF. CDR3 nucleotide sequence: TGCGCCAGCAGCTTGGCCGGAAACACCATATATTTT.